These 3 T cell receptor beta chains share one sample of origin, sequenced in a study of CD8 T cells in ankylosing spondylitis. TCRdb re-called the 5' RACE reads with MiXCR, one entry per CDR3 protein. The sample shows about 340,000 distinct CDR3 sequences, roughly 15% of them seen only once. Sequencing used blood, either unsorted or a sorted T cell fraction (not recorded which). These TCRs come from a male donor with ankylosing spondylitis or in good health (not recorded which).

This clonotype was seen more than once but under ten times. As DNA, the CDR3 is TGTGCCATCAGTGTTTTGGAGAGTGAGCAGTACTTC. It encodes CAISVLESEQYF. V usage is TRBV10-3 and J usage is TRBJ2-7; no definite D call. V was shortened by 4 bases and J by 7 bases, with 11 bases between the two germline ends. The germline V gene has CDR1 ENHRY and CDR2 SYGVKD. The CDR3 contains 12 residues.

This clonotype was observed a few times. The chain links TRBV12-3 or TRBV12-4 to TRBJ1-4; D gene uncertain. This CDR3 is built from 13 residues. V was pared by 3 bases and J by 7 bases, with 9 bases between. In nucleotides, the CDR3 is TGTGCCAGCAGTTTGTCGGCATTTGAAAAACTGTTTTTT. The encoded protein is CASSLSAFEKLFF.

This clonotype was observed at least ten times. V usage is TRBV12-3 or TRBV12-4 and J usage is TRBJ2-7; D call uncertain. The CDR3 contains 14 residues. The V gene lost 3 bases and the J gene lost 7 bases, with 16 bases spanning the gap. DNA for the CDR3: TGTGCCAGCAGTTTCGAACCCCCCCGCTTGGAGCAGTACTTC. Its translation is CASSFEPPRLEQYF.